This T cell receptor (beta chain) was recovered during a study of shared clonotypes between healthy human individuals. Worth noting for this clone: The antigen is not known.

The method was immunoSEQ multiplex PCR; TCRdb's version includes in-frame clones alone and lacks a portion of them. The sample lists around 100,000 clones, less than 80% occurring once. None of the donors, who were healthy HIV-negative adults, had recently had acute infections or vaccinations. Whole-study findings and limits: Specimens sampled were limited to blood, with tissue repertoires likely differing.

The CDR3 is 13 amino acids. V gave up 4 bases and J gave up 4 bases, with 9 bases separating them. Per the germline V gene, CDR1 is SGHKS and CDR2 is YYEKEE (reference sequence). Sequenced sample: memory CD8+ T cells sorted from blood. Indicated subset: CD45RO+ cells pooled with CCR7-negative TemRA cells. This TCR was sampled from a man aged 25 to 45 in good health. The rearrangement uses TRBV5-5 and TRBJ1-5, with D perhaps TRBD1 (5 bases). CDR3 sequence reads: CASSPGLNQPQHF. In DNA form, the CDR3 reads TGTGCCAGCAGCCCGGGGCTAAATCAGCCCCAGCATTTT.